This record covers a single T cell receptor (beta chain). The CDR3 end shows no conserved phenylalanine or tryptophan, and so a read error is likely. The DNA is left out, because the CDR3 cannot be placed on it with certainty; the CDR3 is given as TCRdb lists it. The data were taken from a study of T cell responses to AZD1222 COVID-19 vaccine. Sequencing was performed with immunoSEQ multiplex PCR; in TCRdb, only in-frame clones are kept and a portion is missing. The sample lists about 190,000 clones; roughly nine tenths were seen once. The CDR3 totals 12 residues, both ends included. This receptor was obtained from an adult in good health. The chain joins TRBV12-3 or TRBV12-4 to TRBJ2-7; the table gives TRBD1 as D, unverified against the DNA. Sequencing was performed on peripheral blood, taken on day 0 of AZD1222 vaccination. The CDR3 spells CASSLGDRGPRL.